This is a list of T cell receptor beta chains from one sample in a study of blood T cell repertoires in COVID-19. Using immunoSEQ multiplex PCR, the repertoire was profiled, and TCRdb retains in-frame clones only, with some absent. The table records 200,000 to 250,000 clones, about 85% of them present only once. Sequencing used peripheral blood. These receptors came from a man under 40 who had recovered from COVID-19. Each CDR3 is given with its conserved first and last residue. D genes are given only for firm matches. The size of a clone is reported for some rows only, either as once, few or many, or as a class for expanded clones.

cdr3_nt: TGTGCCAGCAGCACTCGGACTAGCAATGGTGAGCAGTTCTTC; cdr3_aa: CASSTRTSNGEQFF; clone_size: NA; v_call: TRBV4-2; j_call: TRBJ2-1; d_call: TRBD2
cdr3_nt: TGCGCCAGCAGCGTGGGGGATTACAGGGGACAGTTCTTC; cdr3_aa: CASSVGDYRGQFF; clone_size: few; v_call: TRBV5-1; j_call: TRBJ2-1; d_call: TRBD1
cdr3_nt: TGTGCCAGCAGCTACGGACAGGGGGCGCTTGGCTACACCTTC; cdr3_aa: CASSYGQGALGYTF; clone_size: NA; v_call: TRBV6-1; j_call: TRBJ1-2; d_call: TRBD1
cdr3_nt: TGTGCCAGCAGCCCGCGGGTGGCGGGGGGTCACACCGGGGAGCTGTTTTTT; cdr3_aa: CASSPRVAGGHTGELFF; clone_size: NA; v_call: TRBV9; j_call: TRBJ2-2; d_call: TRBD2
cdr3_nt: TGTGCCAGCAAGGACAGGGTCGACATTCAGTACTTC; cdr3_aa: CASKDRVDIQYF; clone_size: once; v_call: TRBV28; j_call: TRBJ2-4; d_call: TRBD1
cdr3_nt: TGTGCCATCAGTGAGCAACAGGGTCGGGAGACCCAGTACTTC; cdr3_aa: CAISEQQGRETQYF; clone_size: NA; v_call: TRBV10-3; j_call: TRBJ2-5; d_call: NA
cdr3_nt: TGTGCCAGCAGCTTAGTGGTTAGTGAGGGCTACGAGCAGTACTTC; cdr3_aa: CASSLVVSEGYEQYF; clone_size: NA; v_call: TRBV7-2; j_call: TRBJ2-7; d_call: NA
cdr3_nt: TGTGCCAGCAGCCAGTCCGGGGGGCGGTACAATGAGCAGTTCTTC; cdr3_aa: CASSQSGGRYNEQFF; clone_size: NA; v_call: TRBV4-2; j_call: TRBJ2-1; d_call: NA
cdr3_nt: TGTGCCAGCAGCTTGGTTCAGTTGCATGGCTACACCTTC; cdr3_aa: CASSLVQLHGYTF; clone_size: NA; v_call: TRBV5-6; j_call: TRBJ1-2; d_call: NA
cdr3_nt: TGTGCCAGCAGCCGTTACATGAACACTGAAGCTTTCTTT; cdr3_aa: CASSRYMNTEAFF; clone_size: NA; v_call: TRBV5-6; j_call: TRBJ1-1; d_call: NA
cdr3_nt: TGCAGTGCTAGTTTTGAGGGGGCAGGCTATGGCTACACCTTC; cdr3_aa: CSASFEGAGYGYTF; clone_size: NA; v_call: TRBV20-1; j_call: TRBJ1-2; d_call: TRBD1
cdr3_nt: TGTGCCAGCAGCTTGGAGGGTTTGAACACTGAAGCTTTCTTT; cdr3_aa: CASSLEGLNTEAFF; clone_size: NA; v_call: TRBV7-9; j_call: TRBJ1-1; d_call: NA
cdr3_nt: TGTGCCAGCAGCAGCGACAGCCCTAACTATGGCTACACCTTC; cdr3_aa: CASSSDSPNYGYTF; clone_size: NA; v_call: TRBV6-5; j_call: TRBJ1-2; d_call: NA
cdr3_nt: TGTGCCAGCAGTGACTCGATTAGCGGGGGGGCCACGCAGTATTTT; cdr3_aa: CASSDSISGGATQYF; clone_size: NA; v_call: TRBV6-4; j_call: TRBJ2-3; d_call: TRBD2
cdr3_nt: TGCGCCAGCAGCCGTGACCCGGGACAGGGGCCAGGAAACATTCAGTACTTC; cdr3_aa: CASSRDPGQGPGNIQYF; clone_size: NA; v_call: TRBV4-1; j_call: TRBJ2-4; d_call: TRBD1
cdr3_nt: TGTGCCAGCAGCGAGACAGGGGGGATCGACACTGAAGCTTTCTTT; cdr3_aa: CASSETGGIDTEAFF; clone_size: NA; v_call: TRBV9; j_call: TRBJ1-1; d_call: TRBD1
cdr3_nt: TGTGCCAGCAGTTTCCATGGACAGGGGCTCCAAGAGACCCAGTACTTC; cdr3_aa: CASSFHGQGLQETQYF; clone_size: NA; v_call: TRBV27; j_call: TRBJ2-5; d_call: TRBD1
cdr3_nt: TGTGCCAGTAGAACAACAGGGGGCTTGCGGACTGAAGCTTTCTTT; cdr3_aa: CASRTTGGLRTEAFF; clone_size: NA; v_call: TRBV19; j_call: TRBJ1-1; d_call: TRBD1
cdr3_nt: TGTGCCAGCGGGCGAGAGACCCAGTACTTC; cdr3_aa: CASGRETQYF; clone_size: NA; v_call: TRBV2; j_call: TRBJ2-5; d_call: NA
cdr3_nt: TGTGCCACCAGGGGGGGAGACTACCATGGCTACACCTTC; cdr3_aa: CATRGGDYHGYTF; clone_size: NA; v_call: TRBV24-1; j_call: TRBJ1-2; d_call: NA
cdr3_nt: TGTGCCAGCAGTTCCTCTAGCGCCCAGATACGCAATGAGCAGTTCTTC; cdr3_aa: CASSSSSAQIRNEQFF; clone_size: NA; v_call: TRBV28; j_call: TRBJ2-1; d_call: NA
cdr3_nt: TGCGCCAGCAGCTTGGGAACCGGGGGAGAGACCCAGTACTTC; cdr3_aa: CASSLGTGGETQYF; clone_size: few; v_call: TRBV5-1; j_call: TRBJ2-5; d_call: NA
cdr3_nt: TGTGCCAGCAGCAGGGACATTTACACCGGGGAGCTGTTTTTT; cdr3_aa: CASSRDIYTGELFF; clone_size: NA; v_call: TRBV27; j_call: TRBJ2-2; d_call: NA
cdr3_nt: TGTGCCAGCAGACAGAAACAGGGTTTGGGCACTGAAGCTCTCTTT; cdr3_aa: CASRQKQGLGTEALF; clone_size: NA; v_call: TRBV2; j_call: TRBJ1-1; d_call: NA
cdr3_nt: TGTGCCAGCAGCCATCCAAGCGGGGGGGTTGCTGGCTACACCTTC; cdr3_aa: CASSHPSGGVAGYTF; clone_size: NA; v_call: TRBV7-2; j_call: TRBJ1-2; d_call: NA
cdr3_nt: TGCGCCAGCAGCCAGCCGACAGGGGGTGATGGCTACACCTTC; cdr3_aa: CASSQPTGGDGYTF; clone_size: NA; v_call: TRBV5-1; j_call: TRBJ1-2; d_call: TRBD1
cdr3_nt: TGTGCCAGCAGCTACAGACAGGGGTCCTACTATGGCTACACCTTC; cdr3_aa: CASSYRQGSYYGYTF; clone_size: NA; v_call: TRBV11-1; j_call: TRBJ1-2; d_call: TRBD1
cdr3_nt: TGTGCCAGCAGCCTAGAACTGGGGCACACCATATATTTT; cdr3_aa: CASSLELGHTIYF; clone_size: NA; v_call: TRBV7-2; j_call: TRBJ1-3; d_call: NA
cdr3_nt: TGTGCCACAAGCCCGGGGGACGGAAGCACAGATACGCAGTATTTT; cdr3_aa: CATSPGDGSTDTQYF; clone_size: few; v_call: TRBV19; j_call: TRBJ2-3; d_call: NA
cdr3_nt: TGTGCCAGCAGCTCCGGACAGGAAGAGACCCAGTACTTC; cdr3_aa: CASSSGQEETQYF; clone_size: NA; v_call: TRBV5-6; j_call: TRBJ2-5; d_call: TRBD1
cdr3_nt: TGTGCCAGCAGTTACGGGGTCTCAGGGGAAAAACTGTTTTTT; cdr3_aa: CASSYGVSGEKLFF; clone_size: NA; v_call: TRBV6-5; j_call: TRBJ1-4; d_call: NA
cdr3_nt: TGTGCCAGCAGTTTCCAGGGGGATCAGCCCCAGCATTTT; cdr3_aa: CASSFQGDQPQHF; clone_size: NA; v_call: TRBV12-3/TRBV12-4; j_call: TRBJ1-5; d_call: TRBD1
cdr3_nt: TGTGCCAGCAGCTCCACTGGACAGGGACGCCTCAATGAGCAGTTCTTC; cdr3_aa: CASSSTGQGRLNEQFF; clone_size: NA; v_call: TRBV7-6; j_call: TRBJ2-1; d_call: TRBD1
cdr3_nt: TGTGCCAGCAGTGAAGGTTGGGACAGGGTACAGCCCCAGCATTTT; cdr3_aa: CASSEGWDRVQPQHF; clone_size: NA; v_call: TRBV6-1; j_call: TRBJ1-5; d_call: TRBD1
cdr3_nt: TGTGCCAGTAGTACCCTTGGAGGCGGTTCACCCCTCCACTTT; cdr3_aa: CASSTLGGGSPLHF; clone_size: NA; v_call: TRBV19; j_call: TRBJ1-6; d_call: NA
cdr3_nt: TGTGCCAGCAGCTTTAGCGGGGGGGCGTCGGAGACCCAGTACTTC; cdr3_aa: CASSFSGGASETQYF; clone_size: NA; v_call: TRBV6-2/TRBV6-3; j_call: TRBJ2-5; d_call: TRBD2
cdr3_nt: TGTGCCAGCGCTTGGGCGGGTGGGACTGAAGCTTTCTTT; cdr3_aa: CASAWAGGTEAFF; clone_size: NA; v_call: TRBV7-9; j_call: TRBJ1-1; d_call: NA
cdr3_nt: TGCGCCAGCAGCTTGATGGCGGGGGGCGATGTAGGAGAGACCCAGTACTTC; cdr3_aa: CASSLMAGGDVGETQYF; clone_size: NA; v_call: TRBV5-1; j_call: TRBJ2-5; d_call: TRBD2
cdr3_nt: TGTGCCAGCAGTTTACTTCGACAGGGCACCGGGGAGCTGTTTTTT; cdr3_aa: CASSLLRQGTGELFF; clone_size: NA; v_call: TRBV27; j_call: TRBJ2-2; d_call: TRBD1
cdr3_nt: TGTGCCAGCAGGGGCGCCGGGACAGGGGCGTTCGGCTACACCTTC; cdr3_aa: CASRGAGTGAFGYTF; clone_size: NA; v_call: TRBV5-5; j_call: TRBJ1-2; d_call: TRBD1
cdr3_nt: TGTGCCAGCAGTTCAACGGGACTCAACGAGCAGTACTTC; cdr3_aa: CASSSTGLNEQYF; clone_size: NA; v_call: TRBV12-3/TRBV12-4; j_call: TRBJ2-7; d_call: NA
cdr3_nt: TGCGCCAGCAGCTTAGCGGGGGGCAGCACAGATACGCAGTATTTT; cdr3_aa: CASSLAGGSTDTQYF; clone_size: NA; v_call: TRBV5-1; j_call: TRBJ2-3; d_call: TRBD2
cdr3_nt: TGCGCCAGCAGCTTGGGACAGGATTGGACTGAAGCTTTCTTT; cdr3_aa: CASSLGQDWTEAFF; clone_size: once; v_call: TRBV5-1; j_call: TRBJ1-1; d_call: NA
cdr3_nt: TGTGCCAGCAGTCGCGATAGCAATCAGCCCCAGCATTTT; cdr3_aa: CASSRDSNQPQHF; clone_size: NA; v_call: TRBV28; j_call: TRBJ1-5; d_call: NA
cdr3_nt: TGTGCCAGCAGCTTAGGAGGCTTGCTAGCGGGGGTACAAGAGACCCAGTACTTC; cdr3_aa: CASSLGGLLAGVQETQYF; clone_size: NA; v_call: TRBV7-8; j_call: TRBJ2-5; d_call: TRBD2
cdr3_nt: TGCGCCAGCAAGGGGGAGAATGACTATGGCTACACCTTC; cdr3_aa: CASKGENDYGYTF; clone_size: NA; v_call: TRBV5-1; j_call: TRBJ1-2; d_call: NA
cdr3_nt: TGTGCCAGGTTTTACAGGGGAAGCTCTGGAAACACCATATATTTT; cdr3_aa: CARFYRGSSGNTIYF; clone_size: NA; v_call: TRBV6-4; j_call: TRBJ1-3; d_call: TRBD1
cdr3_nt: TGTGCCAGCTCACCACCGGTTGGACCTAGCACGCAGTATTTT; cdr3_aa: CASSPPVGPSTQYF; clone_size: NA; v_call: TRBV18; j_call: TRBJ2-3; d_call: NA
cdr3_nt: TGCGCCAGCAGCTCTACGGGACAGGCCGCTTCACCCCTCCACTTT; cdr3_aa: CASSSTGQAASPLHF; clone_size: few; v_call: TRBV5-1; j_call: TRBJ1-6; d_call: TRBD1
cdr3_nt: TGTGCCAGCAGCATCGGACTAGCGGGGGGGAGGAACGAGCAGTACTTC; cdr3_aa: CASSIGLAGGRNEQYF; clone_size: NA; v_call: TRBV7-6; j_call: TRBJ2-7; d_call: TRBD2
cdr3_nt: TGCGCCAGCAGCTTACAGGGTCGGAGTGAAGACACCATATATTTT; cdr3_aa: CASSLQGRSEDTIYF; clone_size: few; v_call: TRBV5-1; j_call: TRBJ1-3; d_call: NA
cdr3_nt: TGTGCCACCAGCAGAGACGGTGACTATGGCTACACCTTC; cdr3_aa: CATSRDGDYGYTF; clone_size: NA; v_call: TRBV15; j_call: TRBJ1-2; d_call: NA